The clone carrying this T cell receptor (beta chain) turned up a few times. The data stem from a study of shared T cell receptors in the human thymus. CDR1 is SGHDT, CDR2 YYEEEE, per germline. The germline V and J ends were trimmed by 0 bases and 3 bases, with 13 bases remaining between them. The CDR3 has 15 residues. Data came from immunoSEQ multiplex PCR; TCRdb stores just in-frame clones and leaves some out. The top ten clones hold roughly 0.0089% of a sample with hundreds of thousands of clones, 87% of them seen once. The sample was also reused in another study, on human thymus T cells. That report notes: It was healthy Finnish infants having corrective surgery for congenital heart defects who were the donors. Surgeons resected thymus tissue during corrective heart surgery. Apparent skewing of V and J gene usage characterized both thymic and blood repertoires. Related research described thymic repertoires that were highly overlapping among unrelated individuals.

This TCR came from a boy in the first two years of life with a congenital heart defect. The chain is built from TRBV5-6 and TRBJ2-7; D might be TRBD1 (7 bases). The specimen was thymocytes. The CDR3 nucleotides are TGTGCCAGCAGCTTGGGTCCAGGGGGAGGCTACGAGCAGTACTTC. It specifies CASSLGPGGGYEQYF. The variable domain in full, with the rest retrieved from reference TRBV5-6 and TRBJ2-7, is DAGVTQSPTHLIKTRGQQVTLRCSPKSGHDTVSWYQQALGQGPQFIFQYYEEEERQRGNFPDRFSGHQFPNYSSELNVNALLLGDSALYLCASSLGPGGGYEQYFGPGTRLTVT.